This T cell receptor beta chain was sequenced during a study of glioma-infiltrating T cells after dendritic cell vaccination (dated by TCRdb to 2016 to 2018). Background for the entire study: The cohort included approximately 15 glioblastoma patients drawn from Phase I and II dendritic cell vaccination trials, of whom 9 were newly diagnosed and 6 had recurrent disease. Autologous tumor lysate-pulsed dendritic cell vaccination was administered to the patients between about 2002 and 2012. The vaccine consisted of monocyte-derived dendritic cells cultured about 7 days with IL-4 and GM-CSF, then pulsed overnight with autologous tumor lysate. Each patient got three intradermal injections of the dendritic cell vaccine, spaced at biweekly intervals, in the arm below the axilla. In glioblastoma patients vaccinated with dendritic cells, deep sequencing of TCR beta CDR3 regions served to measure the amount of tumor-infiltrating lymphocytes and to compare repertoires between tumor and blood. Survival after dendritic cell vaccination was correlated with TCR sequencing metrics, including TIL content and tumor-blood repertoire overlap. What the work shows at the level of the full study, not this receptor alone: The three-group TCR overlap response model was described as speculative and requiring prospective validation. After dendritic cell vaccination, a higher estimated pretreatment TIL content predicted longer time to progression and overall survival. No direct relationship between TCR clonality and survival was found, suggesting a diverse polyclonal response may matter. The cohort was small and heterogeneous, few patients had complete blood and tumor sets, and even fewer had initial-recurrent tumor pairs.

Patients were selected for having adequate residual fresh-frozen tumor tissue and more than two years of available survival data. Molecular status otherwise varied across the glioblastoma patients, but none of them carried an isocitrate dehydrogenase mutation. PBMC collection took place before vaccination, two weeks after the third vaccination, and at tumor progression if progression occurred. The Qiagen DNeasy Blood extraction Kit was used for extraction of genomic DNA. TCRB CDR3 regions were amplified from 2 to 2.5 ug genomic DNA, or all available DNA if less, using the immunoSEQ assay. The multiplex PCR relied on 60 forward primers for TCR V beta segments and 13 reverse primers for J beta segments. Synthetic control templates were spiked into each sample at limiting dilution to estimate reads per starting template. The Illumina HiSeq System generated sequencing reads of 87 bp. In the source study's methods: PCR and sequencing errors were removed by merging closely related sequences with a nearest neighbor algorithm. TCR overlap was defined as the percentage of unique tumor TCR beta sequences that were also found in the peripheral blood of the same patient. TCRdb re-hosts the immuneACCESS table, in-frame sequences only. Its copies lack some clones; in the studies checked, an unresolved V gene accounts for under half of them, and the cause for the rest is not known. V, J and clone size derive from that table, while D and trimming were established from the DNA sequence. This sample comprises 25,000 to 35,000 clones, 90% to 95% of them detected only once. The ten largest clones capture under 2.5% of the sample.

V drops 0 bases and J drops 7 bases, leaving 13 bases in between. The cysteine opens and the phenylalanine closes a CDR3 of 15 amino acids. The DNA shown is the 45-base CDR3, in frame from base 1. Based on the germline V gene (reference sequence), the CDR1 and CDR2 sequences are GTSNPN and SVGIG. Regarding this clone: Its antigen target is currently unknown. No much larger clone is present one base from it, and per-base qualities are unavailable.

Sequencing used blood, obtained before dendritic cell vaccination. This TCR was sampled from a human donor with glioblastoma. Recombination linked TRBV30 to TRBJ1-6; the D gene cannot be resolved reliably. Here the CDR3 is given as CAWSVPLGRNSPLHF. In nucleotide form, the sequence is TGTGCCTGGAGTGTACCCTTGGGGAGAAATTCACCCCTCCACTTT. Joined to the reference TRBV30 and TRBJ1-6 proteins, this CDR3 gives the full variable domain: SQTIHQWPATLVQPVGSPLSLECTVEGTSNPNLYWYRQAAGRGLQLLFYSVGIGQISSEVPQNLSASRPQDRQFILSSKKLLLSDSGFYLCAWSVPLGRNSPLHFGNGTRLTVT.